This T cell receptor beta chain was documented in a study of blood T cell repertoires in COVID-19. The data were produced by immunoSEQ multiplex PCR, yet TCRdb's version contains in-frame clones alone and is incomplete. This table has about 140,000 clones, approximately 88% appearing once. The V gene end was trimmed by 5 bases and the J gene end by 4 bases; junction bases not matched to a gene: 7. This CDR3 has 14 residues. CDR1 SEHNR and CDR2 FQNEAQ come from the germline V gene (reference sequence). The sequence derives from a man aged 55-75 years with active or convalescent COVID-19. Sequencing was carried out using peripheral blood. The chain joins TRBV7-9 to TRBJ1-2; 7 nucleotides match TRBD1. The CDR3 region is CASSPGDRSYGYTF. The CDR3 nucleotides read TGTGCCAGCAGCCCAGGGGACAGATCCTATGGCTACACCTTC.